Presented here are 20 T cell receptor beta chains from one specimen sequenced in a study of control samples from healthy donors and cancer patients. Profiling relied on immunoSEQ multiplex PCR, and the TCRdb table lists in-frame clones only, not all of them. The sample yields roughly 140,000 clones, around 90% seen once. What was sequenced was blood. The receptors come from a man aged 25 to 40 in good health.

This chain connects TRBV12-3 or TRBV12-4 to TRBJ2-7, with D hard to call. The V end was cut by 1 base, the J end by 7 bases, with 8 bases between. The CDR3 has 12 amino acids. The CDR3 is CASSLGVGEQYF. The CDR3 DNA follows: TGTGCCAGCAGTTTAGGGGTGGGGGAGCAGTACTTC.

The genes are TRBV12-3 or TRBV12-4 and TRBJ1-3, with D unclear. V lost 5 bases to trimming and J lost 0 bases, with 5 bases between them. This CDR3 region has 13 residues. The CDR3 DNA reads as TGTGCCAGCAGTAACAGCTCTGGAAACACCATATATTTT. It is translated as CASSNSSGNTIYF.

Remarks on this clone: The same CDR3 arises from other DNA sequences in this sample as well. This rearrangement joins TRBV2 to TRBJ2-5; D is unclear. V was pared by 3 bases and J by 5 bases, with 7 bases between. The germline gives CDR1 SNHLY, CDR2 FYNNEI. The CDR3 spans 12 residues. CDR3 nucleotides: TGTGCCAGCAGTGAGGGCCGTGAGACCCAGTACTTC. This translates into CASSEGRETQYF.

As regards this clone: Within the sample, other DNA sequences also encode this same CDR3. This chain uses TRBV6-2 or TRBV6-3 with TRBJ1-1, with D possibly matching TRBD1 (5 bases). The V end lost 2 bases, the J end lost 1 base, and 8 bases lay between the germline ends. CDR1 and CDR2 from the germline V gene are MNHEY and SVGEGT. CDR3 size: 14 residues. In DNA, the CDR3 is TGTGCCAGCAGTTACAGGGGAACGAACACTGAAGCTTTCTTT. Protein: CASSYRGTNTEAFF.

The chain recombines TRBV5-4 with TRBJ1-1; TRBD1 matches 7 bases. V shed 4 bases and J 5 bases; nucleotides not matched to a gene: 8. Germline V gene sequence: CDR1 SGHNT, CDR2 YYREEE (reference sequence). The CDR3 has 14 amino acids. CDR3 nucleotide sequence: TGTGCCAGCAGCGGGGGACAGTGGGGGACTGAAGCTTTCTTT. It encodes CASSGGQWGTEAFF.

The chain uses TRBV7-9 and TRBJ2-3; the D is unclear. V was shortened by 6 bases and J by 3 bases, with 22 bases between the two germline ends. This CDR3 is 17 amino acids long. The V gene's germline CDR1 is SEHNR and CDR2 FQNEAQ (reference sequence). The chain's CDR3 is CASRARVREGMTDTQYF. The CDR3 DNA follows: TGTGCCAGCAGGGCCAGAGTAAGGGAAGGGATGACAGATACGCAGTATTTT.

CDR3 in amino acids: CASSLGDSTYNEQFF. The CDR3 region has the DNA TGCGCCAGCAGCTTGGGGGACTCTACCTACAATGAGCAGTTCTTC. The rearrangement uses TRBV5-1 and TRBJ2-1; maybe TRBD2 (6 bases). The ends were cut back, 0 bases at V and 2 bases at J, with 9 bases in the middle. CDR3 length: 15 residues. The germline CDR1 and CDR2 sequences are SGHRS and YFSETQ.

This chain connects TRBV27 to TRBJ2-7; D tentatively reads TRBD1 or TRBD2 (5 bases each). The CDR3 contains 17 residues. The germline V gene encodes CDR1 MNHEY and CDR2 SMNVEV (reference sequence). Trimming left V 2 bases short and J 0 bases short, with 17 bases between. The DNA of the CDR3 is TGTGCCAGCAGTTTAAGGGGATTGTTGGGGAGCTCCTACGAGCAGTACTTC. As protein: CASSLRGLLGSSYEQYF.

The genes are TRBV12-5 and TRBJ2-5, with 14 bases aligning to TRBD2. This CDR3 has 17 amino acids. The ends lost 5 bases at V and 2 bases at J; junction bases unmatched: 7. Looked up from germline, CDR1 is LGHNT and CDR2 is FRNRAP. CDR3 loop: CASGKGLAGEGQETQYF. In DNA, the CDR3 is TGTGCTAGTGGTAAGGGACTAGCGGGAGAAGGTCAAGAGACCCAGTACTTC.

The V and J genes are TRBV5-6 and TRBJ1-5; perhaps TRBD1 as D (6 bases). The CDR3 is made up of 15 amino acids. Germline V gene lookup returns CDR1 SGHDT and CDR2 YYEEEE. V lost 2 bases, J lost 4 bases, and 13 bases lay in between. For the CDR3, the DNA is TGTGCCAGCAGCTTAATGGGGGCGGGTAATCAGCCCCAGCATTTT. Its translation: CASSLMGAGNQPQHF.

The rearrangement links TRBV6-2 or TRBV6-3 to TRBJ2-3; maybe TRBD1 (6 bases). There are 12 residues in the CDR3. Germline V gene sequence: CDR1 MNHEY, CDR2 SVGEGT. V lost 4 bases and J 10 bases, leaving 12 bases between the germline ends. Here the CDR3 DNA reads TGTGCCAGCAGTTCCGGGACACCGGCGCAGTATTTT. Translating gives CASSSGTPAQYF.

The chain uses TRBV6-5 and TRBJ1-1, with D tentatively TRBD1 (5 bases). This CDR3 comprises 11 residues. Germline V lookup: CDR1 MNHEY, CDR2 SVGAGI. V gave up 5 bases and J gave up 11 bases, with 12 bases separating them. CDR3: CASSPGLGAFF. The CDR3 coding sequence is TGTGCCAGCAGTCCAGGGCTGGGGGCTTTCTTT.

The V gene is TRBV7-6, the J gene TRBJ2-6; 7 bases line up with TRBD1. This CDR3 region has 18 residues. V shed 0 bases and J 4 bases; nucleotides not matched to a gene: 9. CDR1 SGHVS and CDR2 FNYEAQ come from the germline V gene. CDR3 bases: TGTGCCAGCAGCTTAGCGGGACAGTTTATAAACGGGGCCAACGTCCTGACTTTC. It specifies CASSLAGQFINGANVLTF.

This sequence joins TRBV24-1 and TRBJ2-1, with 9 nucleotides matching TRBD2. This CDR3 region has 16 residues. The germline V gene has CDR1 KGHDR and CDR2 SFDVKD. The junction had 9 bases not matched to a gene; V was cut back by 4 bases and J by 6 bases. CDR3 loop: CATSDSGLGLANEQFF. The DNA of the CDR3 is TGTGCCACCAGTGACTCTGGGCTGGGACTAGCCAATGAGCAGTTCTTC.

CDR3 nucleotide sequence: TGTGCCAGCCGCTCCTCCGGGGTTTGGGCCAAAAACATTCAGTACTTC. The encoded protein is CASRSSGVWAKNIQYF. The V gene is TRBV7-2, the J gene TRBJ2-4, with D possibly TRBD2 on 5 matching bases. Trimming stripped 8 bases from V and 1 base from J, with 18 bases between. CDR3 size: 16 residues. In germline, CDR1 is SGHTA, CDR2 FQGNSA.

The chain carries TRBV27 and TRBJ1-1; 11 bases map to TRBD1. J gave up 3 bases and V 5 bases, and 8 bases lay outside the gene matches. The germline V gene has CDR1 MNHEY and CDR2 SMNVEV (reference sequence). This CDR3 contains 16 residues. The CDR3: CASSTIPGQGDTEAFF. The CDR3 coding sequence is TGTGCCAGCAGTACAATTCCGGGACAGGGGGACACTGAAGCTTTCTTT.

This clone was detected only once. The rearrangement joins TRBV7-9 to TRBJ1-2; 8 bases fit TRBD1. The CDR3 loop spans 14 amino acids. From germline, CDR1 is SEHNR and CDR2 FQNEAQ (reference sequence). Trimming at V came to 4 bases and at J to 3 bases, leaving 4 bases not matched to a gene. CDR3 sequence (DNA): TGTGCCAGCAGCTCCGACAGGGGTTACTATGGCTACACCTTC. This gives the protein CASSSDRGYYGYTF. Variable domain in full (rest from reference TRBV7-9 and TRBJ1-2): DTGVSQNPRHKITKRGQNVTFRCDPISEHNRLYWYRQTLGQGPEFLTYFQNEAQLEKSRLLSDRFSAERPKGSFSTLEIQRTEQGDSAMYLCASSSDRGYYGYTFGSGTRLTVV.

In DNA, the CDR3 is TGTGCCAGCAGCCACCCTCGCATGGAAGCTTTCTTT. Translating it yields CASSHPRMEAFF. The chain joins TRBV5-5 to TRBJ1-1, with D uncertain. CDR1 is SGHKS and CDR2 is YYEKEE in the germline V gene (reference sequence). The CDR3 is 12 residues long. Trimming removed 4 bases at V and 8 bases at J, with 12 bases between.

This chain connects TRBV29-1 to TRBJ2-1; D is uncertain. Germline V gene sequence: CDR1 SQVTM, CDR2 ANQGSEA. The CDR3 sequence is 14 residues long. V lost 7 bases and J 4 bases, leaving 17 bases between the germline ends. The CDR3 region has the DNA TGCAGCGCCCCGAGGCAGGAGTTATACAATGAGCAGTTCTTC. It translates to CSAPRQELYNEQFF.

The rearrangement uses TRBV28 and TRBJ2-3; 9 positions match TRBD1. The trim removed 5 bases at V and 3 bases at J, leaving 12 bases unmatched. Germline CDR1 is MDHEN and CDR2 is SYDVKM. The CDR3 length is 17 residues. CDR3 nucleotides: TGTGCCAGCAGTCTACCCGCCGGGACAGGGACGACAGATACGCAGTATTTT. Protein product: CASSLPAGTGTTDTQYF.